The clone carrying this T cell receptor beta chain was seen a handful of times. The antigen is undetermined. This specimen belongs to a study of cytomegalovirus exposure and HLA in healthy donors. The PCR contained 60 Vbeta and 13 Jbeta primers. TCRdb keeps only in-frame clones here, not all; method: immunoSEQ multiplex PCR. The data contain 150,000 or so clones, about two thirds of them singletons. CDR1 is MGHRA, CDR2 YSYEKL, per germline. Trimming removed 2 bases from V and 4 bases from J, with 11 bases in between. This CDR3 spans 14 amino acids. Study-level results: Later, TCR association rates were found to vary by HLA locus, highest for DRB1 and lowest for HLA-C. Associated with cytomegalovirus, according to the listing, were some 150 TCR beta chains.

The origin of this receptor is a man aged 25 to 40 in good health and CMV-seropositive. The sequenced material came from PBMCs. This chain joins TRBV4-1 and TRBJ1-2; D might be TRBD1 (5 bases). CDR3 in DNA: TGCGCCAGCAGCCAACAGGGCGAATTCTATGGCTACACCTTC. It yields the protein CASSQQGEFYGYTF.